This section outlines one T cell receptor (beta chain) sequence together with its context. Its antigen is still unknown. A universal primer site was incorporated via template switching, and the cDNA contained unique molecular identifiers. MiXCR, run by TCRdb on the 5' RACE reads, gives a single entry per CDR3 protein. The sample lists roughly 720,000 distinct CDR3 sequences, around a sixth occurring once. Trimming pared 3 bases from V and 0 bases from J, leaving 13 bases between. This CDR3 region has 16 residues. This sample stems from a study of identical twins. Study results and limitations: Those out-of-frame alpha sequences shared by twins showed an excess of low generation probability.

The sample also formed part of further work on T cells expressing NK-cell markers. That paper states: Seven sequenced donors out of eight were HCMV-seropositive, one seronegative. There were a handful of donors in whom these clonotypes also led the CD3+CD56-NKG2C+ fraction.

The sequenced material came from PBMCs. This chain links TRBV12-3 or TRBV12-4 with TRBJ2-3; D is perhaps TRBD2 (5 bases). The sequence was collected from a woman aged 18-29 years in good health. The CDR3 reads CASSFTPGRSTDTQYF. CDR3 DNA: TGTGCCAGCAGTTTCACCCCGGGAAGGAGCACAGATACGCAGTATTTT.